Sequencing of this T cell receptor beta chain was carried out in a study of T cell repertoires in cytomegalovirus infection. Background on the study: As its CMV epitopes, the study selected recently identified HLA-C-restricted and well-studied HLA-B-restricted targets. CMV infection plus the matching HLA type was flagged by public TCR beta signatures. Study outcomes and limitations: Identification of carriers of CMV plus the relevant HLA was achieved through cumulative public TCR beta family frequency. What dominated the ex vivo response were HLA-C-restricted CMV-specific TCR beta clonotypes.

This clonotype was found many times. Its antigen is unidentified. TCRdb ran MiXCR on the reads and lists one entry per CDR3 protein. The sample consists of about 310,000 distinct CDR3 sequences, roughly 25% of them appearing once. Sequences were derived from cultured PBMCs, sampled from culture after CMV antigen stimulation. The receptor comes from a human donor in good health (CMV status not recorded). Some clones in this sample may be carry-over from other donors' samples.

The CDR3 loop is CASSLAGSGSTDTQYF. The CDR3 DNA reads TGTGCCAGCAGCTTAGCGGGTAGCGGGAGTACAGATACGCAGTATTTT. The V and J genes are TRBV7-2 and TRBJ2-3; 9 nucleotides line up with TRBD2. CDR3 size: 16 residues. Germline CDR1 and CDR2: SGHTA and FQGNSA. Trimming took 0 bases from V and 3 from J; bases not matched to a gene: 4.